This T cell receptor beta chain emerged from a study of CD8+ T cells in alopecia areata. Study-wide context: Treated patients received oral tofacitinib, 5 to 10 mg twice daily. Tofacitinib continued for 6 to 18 months and was then withheld for 6 months. Study-wide findings and caveats: Affected scalp, especially in alopecia totalis/universalis, had a higher clonality than normal scalp did.

About this clone itself: Its antigen is not identified.

V trimming: 4 bases; J trimming: 3 bases; junction bases outside the gene matches: 6. Germline V gene lookup returns CDR1 MGHDK and CDR2 SYGVNS. This CDR3 spans 15 amino acids. The authors extracted RNA and reverse transcribed it into cDNA as the sequencing template. TCRdb's copy holds only in-frame clones and misses some; the assay was immunoSEQ multiplex PCR. The sample comprises hundreds of thousands of clones, roughly two thirds of which are singletons, and more than 0.95% rests with the top ten. Obtained from alopecia areata patients were lesional scalp punch biopsies along with peripheral blood.

This receptor was obtained from a human donor with alopecia areata. The chain is built from TRBV25-1 and TRBJ2-1; TRBD1 aligns across 7 bases. Sequencing used CD4+ T cells sorted from blood, obtained at week 0. CDR3 sequence: CASSGITGDYNEQFF. CDR3 nucleotides: TGTGCCAGCAGTGGGATTACAGGGGACTACAATGAGCAGTTCTTC.